This TCR beta chain was sequenced during a study of blood T cell repertoires in COVID-19. Generated by immunoSEQ multiplex PCR, the TCRdb table keeps only in-frame clones and is missing some. The table includes about 200,000 clones, approximately 80% detected once. The TCR originated in a human donor in a cohort sampled during active COVID-19. The sequenced sample was peripheral blood.

This CDR3 reads CASRTRQGKGGLLSPLHF. The DNA of the CDR3 is TGTGCCAGCAGGACGCGACAGGGTAAAGGGGGACTTCTTTCACCCCTCCACTTT. The V call is TRBV27, the J call TRBJ1-6; 7 bases are a match to TRBD1. The CDR3 is made up of 18 amino acids. Unmatched junction bases numbered 20, after V lost 6 bases and J lost 9 bases. Germline V lookup: CDR1 MNHEY, CDR2 SMNVEV (reference sequence).